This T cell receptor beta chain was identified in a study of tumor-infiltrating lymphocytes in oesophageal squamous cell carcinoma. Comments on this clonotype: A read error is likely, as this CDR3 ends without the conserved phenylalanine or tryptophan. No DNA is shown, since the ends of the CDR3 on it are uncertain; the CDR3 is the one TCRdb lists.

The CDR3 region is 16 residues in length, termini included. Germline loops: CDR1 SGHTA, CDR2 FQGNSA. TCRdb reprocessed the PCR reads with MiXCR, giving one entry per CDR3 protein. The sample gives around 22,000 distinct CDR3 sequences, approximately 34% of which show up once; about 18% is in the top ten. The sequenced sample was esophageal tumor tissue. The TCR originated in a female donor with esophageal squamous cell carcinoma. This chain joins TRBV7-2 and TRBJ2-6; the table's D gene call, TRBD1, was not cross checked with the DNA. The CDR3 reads CASSLGTDRNIQYFGA.